Described below is a single T cell receptor beta chain sequence and its context. No antigen is known for it. Base qualities are missing; no much larger clone stands one base away. This specimen comes from a study of blood T cells in healthy people across ages (dated by TCRdb to about 2015). Regarding the research as a whole: In model experiments, template switching captured about one uniquely barcoded TCR beta cDNA molecule for every two T cells. Donors were grouped into four age groups: young (average approximately 16 years), middle-aged (39), aged (around 62) and long-lived (around 82). Two additional independent replicas of 1 million unique cDNA reads from the same blood draw were analyzed for two donors (one aged 18 to 30 and one aged 80 or older). Using deep sequencing normalized with unique cDNA molecular identifiers, the study measured how TCR beta repertoire diversity changes with age. To avoid experimental bias, donors of different ages were randomly spread across the sequencing lanes. Overall results and qualifications from the work: As age increased, observed TCR beta diversity per million T cells dropped in a roughly linear way, and a significant reduction was already evident by age approximately 40. The CMV infection status of donors was not known, potentially confounding age-related changes in expanded clonotypes. There was a strong correlation between observed TCR beta diversity and the percentage of naive T cells measured by flow cytometry. Estimates of total diversity based on one million sequenced T cells were considered lower bounds and underestimates. The long-lived group showed more naive CD4+ T cells, fewer expanded clones and increased TCR diversity than the aged group, suggesting age selection. Since profiling was done on bulk unsorted PBMCs, naive and antigen-experienced compartments could not be conclusively compared.

The roughly 39 donors, aged roughly 6 to 95 years, were systemically healthy Caucasian individuals from Russia. Roughly 9 milliliters of peripheral blood were drawn from each donor into EDTA-treated Vacutainer tubes. Ficoll-Paque density-gradient centrifugation was used to isolate PBMCs, with at least 6.5 million obtained per sample. Trizol reagent was used to extract total RNA from the PBMCs, yielding at least 6 micrograms per sample. The percentages of naive CD45RAhigh/CD27high T cells were determined by flow cytometry on a PBMC aliquot from every donor. The library was generated by 5' RACE. The sequencer was an Illumina HiSeq 2500. A second PCR of about 6 to 12 cycles was run with a J-beta primer mix and a sample-barcoded 5' primer. Each TCR beta cDNA molecule received a unique molecular identifier from a template-switch 5' adaptor carrying 12 random nucleotides. Each sample yielded at least 3 million CDR3-containing paired-end reads. First-strand cDNA synthesis was performed from all RNA using the Mint cDNA synthesis kit, with priming by a TRBC-specific oligonucleotide. After uracil-DNA glycosylase treatment, a first 18-cycle PCR used universal primers M1SS and BC2_uni_R on all cDNA. As for the authors' bioinformatics: For normalization, 1 million high-quality reads were randomly selected from each sample, with every read carrying a distinct molecular identifier. Instead of being binned into consensus sequences, reads that shared molecular identifiers were thrown out. CDR3 identification, clonotype clustering and error correction used MiTCR with a Q25 quality threshold and the strictest error-elimination algorithm. A nonparametric unseen species model with Euler transformation was used to estimate a lower bound on total TCR beta diversity. TCRdb's own reprocessing of the public reads used fastp at Q25 and MiXCR and kept productive beta chains. Every CDR3 protein is listed once, alongside the most common genes and DNA of its rows. The V and J calls here are based on TCRdb, not the publication. The sample table lists about 640,000 distinct CDR3 sequences, about 53% of them with a count of one. Clones ranked in the top ten supply over 30% of the sample.

The sequencing input was blood. This TCR derives from a man aged 60 to 69 in good health.

This receptor carries the CDR3 CAISEGGQGGSPLHF. The nucleotide sequence reads TGTGCCATCAGTGAGGGAGGACAGGGTGGTTCACCCCTCCACTTT. Rearrangement joined TRBV10-3 to TRBJ1-6, with TRBD1 matching 8 junction bases. Measured from the cysteine to the phenylalanine, the CDR3 is 15 residues long. Only the CDR3 region is kept as DNA, spanning 45 bases read in frame from base 1. Compared with germline, V lacks 2 bases and J lacks 9 bases; bases without a gene match: 6. Taken from the germline V gene, the CDR1 and CDR2 loops are ENHRY and SYGVKD.